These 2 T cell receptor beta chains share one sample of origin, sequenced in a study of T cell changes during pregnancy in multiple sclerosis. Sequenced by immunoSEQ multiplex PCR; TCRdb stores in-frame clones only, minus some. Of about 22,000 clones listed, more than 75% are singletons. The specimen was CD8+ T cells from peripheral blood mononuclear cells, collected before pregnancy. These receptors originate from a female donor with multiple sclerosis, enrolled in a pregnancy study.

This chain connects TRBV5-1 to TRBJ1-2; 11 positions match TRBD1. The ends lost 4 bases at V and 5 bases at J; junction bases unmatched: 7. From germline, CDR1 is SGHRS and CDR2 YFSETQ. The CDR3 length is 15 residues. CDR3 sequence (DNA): TGCGCCAGCAGCCCCGGACAGGGGGCTGAGTATGGCTACACCTTC. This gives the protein CASSPGQGAEYGYTF.

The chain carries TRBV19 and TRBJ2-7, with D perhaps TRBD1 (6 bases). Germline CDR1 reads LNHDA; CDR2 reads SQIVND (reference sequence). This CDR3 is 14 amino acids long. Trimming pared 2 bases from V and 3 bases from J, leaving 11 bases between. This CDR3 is CASSITRTDYEQYF. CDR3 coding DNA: TGTGCCAGTAGTATAACACGGACAGACTACGAGCAGTACTTC. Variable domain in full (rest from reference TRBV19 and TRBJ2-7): DGGITQSPKYLFRKEGQNVTLSCEQNLNHDAMYWYRQDPGQGLRLIYYSQIVNDFQKGDIAEGYSVSREKKESFPLTVTSAQKNPTAFYLCASSITRTDYEQYFGPGTRLTVT.